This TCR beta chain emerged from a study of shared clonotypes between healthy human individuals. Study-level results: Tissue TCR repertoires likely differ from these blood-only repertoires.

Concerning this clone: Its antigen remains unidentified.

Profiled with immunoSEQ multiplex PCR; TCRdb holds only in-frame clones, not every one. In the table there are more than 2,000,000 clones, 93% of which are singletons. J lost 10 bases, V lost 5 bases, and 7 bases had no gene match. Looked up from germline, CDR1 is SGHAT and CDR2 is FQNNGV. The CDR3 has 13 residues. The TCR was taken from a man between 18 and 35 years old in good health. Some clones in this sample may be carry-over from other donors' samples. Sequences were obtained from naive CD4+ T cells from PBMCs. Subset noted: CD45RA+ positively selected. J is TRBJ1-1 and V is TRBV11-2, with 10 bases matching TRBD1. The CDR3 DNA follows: TGTGCCAGCAGCCAACCGGACAGGGGGGGAGCTTTCTTT. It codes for CASSQPDRGGAFF.